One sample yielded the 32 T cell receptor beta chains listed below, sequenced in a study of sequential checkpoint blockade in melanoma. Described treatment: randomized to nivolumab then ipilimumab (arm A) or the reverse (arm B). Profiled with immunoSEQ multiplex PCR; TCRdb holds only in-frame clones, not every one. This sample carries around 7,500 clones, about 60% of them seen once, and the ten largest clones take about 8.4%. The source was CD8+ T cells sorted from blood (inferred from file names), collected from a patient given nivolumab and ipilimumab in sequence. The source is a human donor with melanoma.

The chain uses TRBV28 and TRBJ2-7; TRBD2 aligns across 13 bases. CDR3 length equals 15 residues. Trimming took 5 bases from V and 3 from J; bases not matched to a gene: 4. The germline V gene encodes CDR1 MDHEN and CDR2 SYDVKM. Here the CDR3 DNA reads TGTGCCAGCAGTCCCGGGACTAGCGGGAACTACGAGCAGTACTTC. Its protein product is CASSPGTSGNYEQYF.

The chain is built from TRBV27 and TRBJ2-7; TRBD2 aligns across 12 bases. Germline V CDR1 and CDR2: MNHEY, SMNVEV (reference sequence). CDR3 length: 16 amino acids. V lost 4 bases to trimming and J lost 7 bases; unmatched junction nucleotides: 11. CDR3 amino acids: CASSYQGLAGSLEQYF. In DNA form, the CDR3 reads TGTGCCAGCAGTTACCAGGGACTAGCGGGTAGTTTAGAGCAGTACTTC.

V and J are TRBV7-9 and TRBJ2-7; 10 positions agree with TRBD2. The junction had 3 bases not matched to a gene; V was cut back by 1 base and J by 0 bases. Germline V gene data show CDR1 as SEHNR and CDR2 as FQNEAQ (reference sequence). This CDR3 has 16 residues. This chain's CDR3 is CASSLGSSGSSYEQYF. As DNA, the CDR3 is TGTGCCAGCAGCTTAGGTTCTAGCGGGAGCTCCTACGAGCAGTACTTC.

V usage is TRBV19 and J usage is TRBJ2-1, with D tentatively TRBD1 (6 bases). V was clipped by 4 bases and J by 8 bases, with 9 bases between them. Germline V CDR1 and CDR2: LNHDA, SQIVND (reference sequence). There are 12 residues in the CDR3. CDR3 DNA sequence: TGTGCCAGTAGTACAGGGGTCGATGAGCAGTTCTTC. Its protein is CASSTGVDEQFF. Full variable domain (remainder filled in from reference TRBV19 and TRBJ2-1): DGGITQSPKYLFRKEGQNVTLSCEQNLNHDAMYWYRQDPGQGLRLIYYSQIVNDFQKGDIAEGYSVSREKKESFPLTVTSAQKNPTAFYLCASSTGVDEQFFGPGTRLTVL.

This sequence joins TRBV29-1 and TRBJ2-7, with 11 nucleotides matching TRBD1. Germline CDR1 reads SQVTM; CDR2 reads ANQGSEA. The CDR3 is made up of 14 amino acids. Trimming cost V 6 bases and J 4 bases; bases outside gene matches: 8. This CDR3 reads CSVGPGQGGYEQYF. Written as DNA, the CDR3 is TGCAGCGTGGGGCCGGGACAGGGGGGATACGAGCAGTACTTC.

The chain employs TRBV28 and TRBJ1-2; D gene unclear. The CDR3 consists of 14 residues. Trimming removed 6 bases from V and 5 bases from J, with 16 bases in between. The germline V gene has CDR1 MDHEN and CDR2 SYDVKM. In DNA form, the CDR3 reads TGTGCCAGCAGGGGAGAAGGGCGCTCGTATGGCTACACCTTC. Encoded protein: CASRGEGRSYGYTF.

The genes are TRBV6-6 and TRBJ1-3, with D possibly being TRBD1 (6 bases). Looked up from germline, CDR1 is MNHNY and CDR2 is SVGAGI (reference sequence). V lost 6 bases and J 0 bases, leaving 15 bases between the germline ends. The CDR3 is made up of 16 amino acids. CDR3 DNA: TGTGCCAGCAGCCCCACGACAGGTAGCTCTGGAAACACCATATATTTT. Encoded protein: CASSPTTGSSGNTIYF.

The CDR3 DNA sequence: TGTGCCAGCCACCGGGACACTGCCTACGAGCAGTACTTC. The encoded protein is CASHRDTAYEQYF. The rearrangement uses TRBV6-1 and TRBJ2-7; maybe TRBD1 (6 bases). V shed 8 bases and J shed 2 bases, with 13 bases lying between them. The CDR3 is 13 amino acids. Germline V gene lookup returns CDR1 MNHNS and CDR2 SASEGT.

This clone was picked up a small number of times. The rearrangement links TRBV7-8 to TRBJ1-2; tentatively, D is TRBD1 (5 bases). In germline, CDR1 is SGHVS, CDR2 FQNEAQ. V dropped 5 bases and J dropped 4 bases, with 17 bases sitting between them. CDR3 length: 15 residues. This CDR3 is CASSAQGHPRYGYTF. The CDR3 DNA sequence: TGTGCCAGCAGCGCCCAAGGACACCCACGCTATGGCTACACCTTC. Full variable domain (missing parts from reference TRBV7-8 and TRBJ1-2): GAGVSQSPRYKVAKRGQDVALRCDPISGHVSLFWYQQALGQGPEFLTYFQNEAQLDKSGLPSDRFFAERPEGSVSTLKIQRTQQEDSAVYLCASSAQGHPRYGYTFGSGTRLTVV.

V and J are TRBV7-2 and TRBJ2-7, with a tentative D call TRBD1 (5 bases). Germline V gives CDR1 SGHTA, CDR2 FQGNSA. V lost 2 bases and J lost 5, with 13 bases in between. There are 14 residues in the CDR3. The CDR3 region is CASSLTGPRDEQYF. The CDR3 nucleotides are TGTGCCAGCAGCTTAACCGGGCCCAGGGACGAGCAGTACTTC. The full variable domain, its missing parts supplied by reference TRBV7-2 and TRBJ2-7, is GAGVSQSPSNKVTEKGKDVELRCDPISGHTALYWYRQSLGQGLEFLIYFQGNSAPDKSGLPSDRFSAERTGGSVSTLTIQRTQQEDSAVYLCASSLTGPRDEQYFGPGTRLTVT.

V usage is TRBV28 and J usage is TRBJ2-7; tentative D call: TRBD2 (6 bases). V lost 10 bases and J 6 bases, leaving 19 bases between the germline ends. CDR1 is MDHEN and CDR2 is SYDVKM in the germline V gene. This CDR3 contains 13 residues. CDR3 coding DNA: TGTGCCACTTCTCCCGGGACTCGGACCGAGCAGTACTTC. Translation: CATSPGTRTEQYF. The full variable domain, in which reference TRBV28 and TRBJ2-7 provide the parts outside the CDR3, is DVKVTQSSRYLVKRTGEKVFLECVQDMDHENMFWYRQDPGLGLRLIYFSYDVKMKEKGDIPEGYSVSREKKERFSLILESASTNQTSMYLCATSPGTRTEQYFGPGTRLTVT.

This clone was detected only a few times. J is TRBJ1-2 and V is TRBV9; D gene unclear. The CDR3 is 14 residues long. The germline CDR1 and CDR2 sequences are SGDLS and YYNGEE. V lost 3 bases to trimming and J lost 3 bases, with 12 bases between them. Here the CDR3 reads CASSALPPYYGYTF. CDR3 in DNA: TGTGCCAGCAGCGCTCTCCCTCCGTACTATGGCTACACCTTC.

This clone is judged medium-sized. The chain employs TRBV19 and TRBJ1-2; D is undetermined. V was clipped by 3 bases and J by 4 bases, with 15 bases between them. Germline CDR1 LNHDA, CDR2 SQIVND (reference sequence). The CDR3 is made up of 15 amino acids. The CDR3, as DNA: TGTGCCAGTAGTATTACCCACTCAGGACTCTATGGCTACACCTTC. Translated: CASSITHSGLYGYTF.

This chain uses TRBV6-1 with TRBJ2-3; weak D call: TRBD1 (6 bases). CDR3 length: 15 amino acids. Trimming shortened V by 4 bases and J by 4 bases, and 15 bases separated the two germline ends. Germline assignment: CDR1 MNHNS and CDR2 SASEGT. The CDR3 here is CASSGGGGGPDTQYF. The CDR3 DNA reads TGTGCCAGCAGTGGGGGCGGTGGGGGCCCAGATACGCAGTATTTT.

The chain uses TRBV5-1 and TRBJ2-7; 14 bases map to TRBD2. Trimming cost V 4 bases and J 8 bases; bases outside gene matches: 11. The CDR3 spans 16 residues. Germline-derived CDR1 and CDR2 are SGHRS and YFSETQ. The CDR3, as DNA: TGCGCCAGCAGCGTTGGGACTAGCGGGGGCAGCTCCCAGCAGTACTTC. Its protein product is CASSVGTSGGSSQQYF.

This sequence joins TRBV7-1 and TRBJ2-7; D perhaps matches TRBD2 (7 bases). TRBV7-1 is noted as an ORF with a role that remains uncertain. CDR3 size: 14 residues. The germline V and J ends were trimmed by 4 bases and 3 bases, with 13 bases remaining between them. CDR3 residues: CASSLGGGLYEQYF. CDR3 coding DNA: TGTGCCAGCAGCTTAGGGGGGGGCCTCTACGAGCAGTACTTC.

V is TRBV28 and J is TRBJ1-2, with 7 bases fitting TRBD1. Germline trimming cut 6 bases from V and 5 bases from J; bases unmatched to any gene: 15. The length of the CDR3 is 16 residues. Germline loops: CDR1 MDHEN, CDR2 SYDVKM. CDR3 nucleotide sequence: TGTGCCAGCAGCGACACTCGACAGGGAGTGGGATATGGCTACACCTTC. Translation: CASSDTRQGVGYGYTF.

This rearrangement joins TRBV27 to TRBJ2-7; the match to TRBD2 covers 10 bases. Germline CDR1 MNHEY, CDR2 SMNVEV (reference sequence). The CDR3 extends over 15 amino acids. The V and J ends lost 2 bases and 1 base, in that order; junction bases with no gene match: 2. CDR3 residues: CASSLRAGGSYEQYF. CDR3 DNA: TGTGCCAGCAGTTTAAGAGCGGGAGGGTCCTACGAGCAGTACTTC.

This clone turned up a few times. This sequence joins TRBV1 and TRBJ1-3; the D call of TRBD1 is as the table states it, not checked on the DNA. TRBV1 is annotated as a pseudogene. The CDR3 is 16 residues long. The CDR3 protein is CTSSQGEGSSGNTIYF. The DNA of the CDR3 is TGCACCAGCAGCCAGGGCGAAGGCAGCTCTGGAAACACCATATATTTT.

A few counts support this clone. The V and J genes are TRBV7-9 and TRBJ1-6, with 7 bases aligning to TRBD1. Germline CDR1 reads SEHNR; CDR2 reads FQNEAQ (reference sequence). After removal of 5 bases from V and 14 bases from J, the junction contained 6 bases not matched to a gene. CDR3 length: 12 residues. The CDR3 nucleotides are TGTGCCAGCAGCGGTTCGACAGGGACCCTCCACTTT. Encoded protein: CASSGSTGTLHF.

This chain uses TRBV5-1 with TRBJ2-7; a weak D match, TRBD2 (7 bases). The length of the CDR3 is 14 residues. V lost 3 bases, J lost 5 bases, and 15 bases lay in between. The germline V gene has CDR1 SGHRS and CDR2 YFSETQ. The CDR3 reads CASSYHPGGDEQYF. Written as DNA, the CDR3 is TGCGCCAGCAGCTACCACCCGGGGGGCGACGAGCAGTACTTC.

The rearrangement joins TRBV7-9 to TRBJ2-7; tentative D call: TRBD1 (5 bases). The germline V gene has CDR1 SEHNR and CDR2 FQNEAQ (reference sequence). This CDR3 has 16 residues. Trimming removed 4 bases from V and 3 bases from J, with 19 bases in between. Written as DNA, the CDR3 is TGTGCCAGCAGCTCCACTTACGACAGAGACAACTACGAGCAGTACTTC. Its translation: CASSSTYDRDNYEQYF.

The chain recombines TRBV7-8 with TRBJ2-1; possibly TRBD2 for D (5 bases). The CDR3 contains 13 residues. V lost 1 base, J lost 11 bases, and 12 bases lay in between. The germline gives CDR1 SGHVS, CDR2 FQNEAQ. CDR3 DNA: TGTGCCAGCAGCTTAGTGAGACTAAACCAGCAGTTCTTC. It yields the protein CASSLVRLNQQFF. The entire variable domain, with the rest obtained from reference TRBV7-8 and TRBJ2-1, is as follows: GAGVSQSPRYKVAKRGQDVALRCDPISGHVSLFWYQQALGQGPEFLTYFQNEAQLDKSGLPSDRFFAERPEGSVSTLKIQRTQQEDSAVYLCASSLVRLNQQFFGPGTRLTVL.

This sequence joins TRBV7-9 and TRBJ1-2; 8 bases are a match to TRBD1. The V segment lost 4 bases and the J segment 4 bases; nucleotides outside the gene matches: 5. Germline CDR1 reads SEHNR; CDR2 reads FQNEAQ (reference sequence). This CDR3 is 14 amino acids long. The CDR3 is CASSSGQGVYGYTF. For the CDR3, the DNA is TGTGCCAGCAGCTCCGGACAGGGAGTCTATGGCTACACCTTC.

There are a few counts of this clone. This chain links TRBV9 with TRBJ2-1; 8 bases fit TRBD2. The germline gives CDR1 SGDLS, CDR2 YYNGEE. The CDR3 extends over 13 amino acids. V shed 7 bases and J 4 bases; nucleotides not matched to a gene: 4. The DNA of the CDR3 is TGTGCCAGCGGCGGGACTAGTTACAATGAGCAGTTCTTC. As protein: CASGGTSYNEQFF.

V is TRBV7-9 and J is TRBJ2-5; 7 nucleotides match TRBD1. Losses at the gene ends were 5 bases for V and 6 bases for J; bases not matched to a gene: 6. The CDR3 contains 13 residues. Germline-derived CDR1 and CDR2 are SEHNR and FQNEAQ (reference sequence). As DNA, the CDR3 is TGTGCCAGCAGCCCCGGGACAGAGAAGACCCAGTACTTC. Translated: CASSPGTEKTQYF. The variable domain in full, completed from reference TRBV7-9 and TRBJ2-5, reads DTGVSQNPRHKITKRGQNVTFRCDPISEHNRLYWYRQTLGQGPEFLTYFQNEAQLEKSRLLSDRFSAERPKGSFSTLEIQRTEQGDSAMYLCASSPGTEKTQYFGPGTRLLVL.

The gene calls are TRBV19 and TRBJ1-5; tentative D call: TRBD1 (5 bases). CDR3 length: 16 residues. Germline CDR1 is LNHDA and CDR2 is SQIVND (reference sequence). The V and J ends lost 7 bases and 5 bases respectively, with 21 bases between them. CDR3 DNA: TGTGCCAGTAATGGACCCGAAGGGGCGTGGGATCAGCCCCAGCATTTT. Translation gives CASNGPEGAWDQPQHF.

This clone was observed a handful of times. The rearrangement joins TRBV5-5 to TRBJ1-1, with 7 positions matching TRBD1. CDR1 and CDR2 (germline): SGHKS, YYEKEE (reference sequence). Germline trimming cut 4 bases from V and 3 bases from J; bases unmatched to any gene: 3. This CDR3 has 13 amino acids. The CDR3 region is CASSDQGDTEAFF. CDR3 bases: TGTGCCAGCAGCGATCAGGGGGACACTGAAGCTTTCTTT. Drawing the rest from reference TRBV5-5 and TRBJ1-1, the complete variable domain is DAGVTQSPTHLIKTRGQQVTLRCSPISGHKSVSWYQQVLGQGPQFIFQYYEKEERGRGNFPDRFSARQFPNYSSELNVNALLLGDSALYLCASSDQGDTEAFFGQGTRLTVV.

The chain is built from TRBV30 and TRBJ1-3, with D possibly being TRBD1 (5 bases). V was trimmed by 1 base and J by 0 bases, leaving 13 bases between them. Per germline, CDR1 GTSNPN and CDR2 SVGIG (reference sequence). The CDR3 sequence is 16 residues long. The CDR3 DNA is TGTGCCTGGAGTGCGCAGGGCTCTGGCTCTGGAAACACCATATATTTT. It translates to CAWSAQGSGSGNTIYF.

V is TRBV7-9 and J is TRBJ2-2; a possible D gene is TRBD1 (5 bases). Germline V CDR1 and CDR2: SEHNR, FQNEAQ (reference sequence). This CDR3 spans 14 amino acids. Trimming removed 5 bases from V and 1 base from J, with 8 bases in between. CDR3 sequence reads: CASSNTGNTGELFF. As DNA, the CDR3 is TGTGCCAGCAGCAACACAGGGAACACCGGGGAGCTGTTTTTT.

The CDR3 here is CASSLPQAYEQYF. The CDR3 DNA follows: TGTGCCAGCAGCTTACCCCAGGCCTACGAGCAGTACTTC. The chain links TRBV7-9 to TRBJ2-7; no firm D call. The CDR3 runs to 13 residues. V gave up 2 bases and J gave up 2 bases, with 7 bases separating them. Germline V gives CDR1 SEHNR, CDR2 FQNEAQ (reference sequence).

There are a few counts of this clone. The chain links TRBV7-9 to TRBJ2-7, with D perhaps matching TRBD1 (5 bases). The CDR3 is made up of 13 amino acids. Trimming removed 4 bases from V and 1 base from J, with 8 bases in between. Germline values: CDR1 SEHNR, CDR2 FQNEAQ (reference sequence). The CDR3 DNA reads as TGTGCCAGCAGCTCCGGACAATCCTACGAGCAGTACTTC. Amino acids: CASSSGQSYEQYF.